A selection of T cell receptor beta chains follows, all from one sample in a study of blood T cell repertoires in COVID-19. Produced via immunoSEQ multiplex PCR; TCRdb's table is partial and in-frame only. The top ten hold 2.7% of the sample, which has fewer than 200,000 clones, around 87% seen once. The specimen was peripheral blood. Every receptor here comes from a man between 35 and 55 years old with active or convalescent COVID-19. Each CDR3 is given with its conserved first and last residue. A D gene is named only where the DNA matches it firmly. Some rows mark clone size as missing; the rest say once, few, many or name a class of expanded clone.

J gene	CDR3 length	D gene	V gene	clone size	CDR3 protein	CDR3 DNA
TRBJ1-5	13	-	TRBV6-4	-	CASSRESNQPQHF	TGTGCCAGCAGTCGTGAGAGCAATCAGCCCCAGCATTTT
TRBJ2-3	17	-	TRBV24-1	-	CATSDWEGGKTGDTQYF	TGTGCCACCAGTGATTGGGAGGGGGGGAAGACTGGAGATACGCAGTATTTT
TRBJ1-3	15	-	TRBV9	-	CASSVAPNSGNTIYF	TGTGCCAGCAGCGTAGCCCCAAACTCTGGAAACACCATATATTTT
TRBJ2-7	14	-	TRBV3-1/TRBV3-2	-	CASSQERLPYEQYF	TGTGCCAGCAGCCAAGAGCGTCTTCCCTACGAGCAGTACTTC
TRBJ2-5	12	-	TRBV5-4	-	CASSSDRETQYF	TGTGCCAGCAGCTCCGACAGAGAGACCCAGTACTTC
TRBJ2-5	16	TRBD2	TRBV2	-	CASKKEASGAQETQYF	TGTGCCAGCAAAAAAGAGGCTAGCGGGGCCCAAGAGACCCAGTACTTC
TRBJ2-2	15	TRBD1	TRBV7-2	few	CASSFQGGYSGELFF	TGTGCCAGCAGCTTTCAAGGGGGCTATTCCGGGGAGCTGTTTTTT
TRBJ2-2	16	TRBD1	TRBV4-1	-	CASSPRQGWLDGELFF	TGCGCCAGCAGCCCCCGACAGGGATGGCTCGACGGGGAGCTGTTTTTT
TRBJ2-7	15	-	TRBV4-3	-	CASSQDRGFSYEQYF	TGCGCCAGCAGCCAAGATCGGGGATTCTCCTACGAGCAGTACTTC
TRBJ1-1	15	TRBD1	TRBV27	-	CASQAGTGPNTEAFF	TGTGCCAGCCAGGCCGGGACAGGGCCGAACACTGAAGCTTTCTTT
TRBJ2-1	15	TRBD2	TRBV7-3	-	CASSWTGGPYNEQFF	TGTGCCAGCAGCTGGACGGGGGGGCCTTACAATGAGCAGTTCTTC
TRBJ2-5	14	TRBD2	TRBV6-6	-	CASLAGLGGETQYF	TGTGCCAGCCTAGCGGGGTTGGGGGGAGAGACCCAGTACTTC
TRBJ2-3	15	TRBD2	TRBV11-1	-	CASSPRLAGADTQYF	TGTGCCAGCAGCCCTAGACTAGCAGGTGCAGATACGCAGTATTTT
TRBJ1-6	15	TRBD1	TRBV15	-	CATSRVRDSFSPLHF	TGTGCCACCAGCAGAGTGCGGGACAGTTTTTCACCCCTCCACTTT
TRBJ1-2	12	-	TRBV28	-	CASSTRQASYTF	TGTGCCAGCAGTACCCGACAGGCGAGCTACACCTTC
TRBJ2-5	14	TRBD1	TRBV28	-	CASSLRNRGETQYF	TGTGCCAGCAGTTTACGGAACAGGGGAGAGACCCAGTACTTC
TRBJ1-3	16	-	TRBV5-4	-	CASSLAGRPSGNTIYF	TGTGCCAGCAGCTTGGCGGGGAGACCCTCCGGAAACACCATATATTTT
TRBJ1-6	20	-	TRBV4-1	once	CASSQDGGRVFRSYNSPLHF	TGCGCCAGCAGCCAAGATGGGGGCAGGGTCTTTCGCTCCTATAATTCACCCCTCCACTTT
TRBJ2-3	15	TRBD1	TRBV11-2	-	CASSPRQGIRDTQYF	TGTGCCAGCAGCCCCCGACAGGGTATTAGGGATACGCAGTATTTT
TRBJ1-6	16	-	TRBV5-4	-	CASSLVALRGNSPLHF	TGTGCCAGCAGCTTGGTAGCATTGCGGGGAAATTCACCCCTCCACTTT
TRBJ1-1	15	-	TRBV21-1	-	CASSKVRRGQGEAFF	TGTGCCAGCAGCAAAGTGCGTAGGGGGCAGGGTGAAGCTTTCTTT
TRBJ2-7	17	TRBD2	TRBV7-8	-	CASSLLGSGGVRNEQYF	TGTGCCAGCAGCTTACTCGGTAGCGGGGGCGTTCGGAACGAGCAGTACTTC
TRBJ2-3	14	-	TRBV6-6	-	CASSLGGTTDTQYF	TGTGCCAGCAGCCTGGGGGGAACCACAGATACGCAGTATTTT
TRBJ1-4	14	TRBD1	TRBV18	once	CASTLRGSNEKLFF	TGTGCCAGCACTCTCAGGGGGTCCAATGAAAAACTGTTTTTT
TRBJ1-5	13	TRBD1	TRBV12-3/TRBV12-4	-	CATRQGTNQPQHF	TGTGCCACCAGACAGGGGACCAATCAGCCCCAGCATTTT
TRBJ2-2	15	-	TRBV2	-	CASSEWSSATGELFF	TGTGCCAGCAGTGAGTGGTCTAGCGCCACCGGGGAGCTGTTTTTT
TRBJ1-6	14	-	TRBV7-9	-	CASSFTDLYSPLHF	TGTGCCAGCAGCTTCACAGACCTATATTCACCCCTCCACTTT
TRBJ2-3	13	-	TRBV29-1	once	CSVDGGNTDTQYF	TGCAGCGTTGATGGCGGTAACACAGATACGCAGTATTTT
TRBJ2-7	16	TRBD2	TRBV4-2	-	CASSRWGQAGSYEQYF	TGTGCCAGCAGCCGCTGGGGTCAAGCGGGATCCTACGAGCAGTACTTC
TRBJ2-7	14	TRBD2	TRBV11-3	-	CASSSFSGFYEQYF	TGTGCCAGCAGCTCGTTTAGCGGGTTCTACGAGCAGTACTTC
TRBJ1-6	14	-	TRBV19	few	CASSPVQGASPLHF	TGTGCCAGTAGTCCGGTGCAGGGCGCATCACCCCTCCACTTT
TRBJ1-2	14	-	TRBV9	-	CASSGGMANYGYTF	TGTGCCAGCAGTGGAGGTATGGCTAACTATGGCTACACCTTC
TRBJ2-2	15	-	TRBV7-2	-	CASSSGTTNTGELFF	TGTGCCAGCAGCTCCGGGACAACGAACACCGGGGAGCTGTTTTTT